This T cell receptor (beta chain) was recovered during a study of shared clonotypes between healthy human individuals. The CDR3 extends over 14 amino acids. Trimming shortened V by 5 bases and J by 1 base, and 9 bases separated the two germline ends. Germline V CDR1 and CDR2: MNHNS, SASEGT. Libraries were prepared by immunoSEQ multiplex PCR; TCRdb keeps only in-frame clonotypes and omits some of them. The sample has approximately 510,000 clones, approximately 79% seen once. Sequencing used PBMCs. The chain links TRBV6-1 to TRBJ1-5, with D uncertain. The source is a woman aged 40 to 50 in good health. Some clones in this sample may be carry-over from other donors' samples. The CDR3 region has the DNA TGTGCCAGCAGTCCAATGCTAAGCAATCAGCCCCAGCATTTT. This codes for CASSPMLSNQPQHF.